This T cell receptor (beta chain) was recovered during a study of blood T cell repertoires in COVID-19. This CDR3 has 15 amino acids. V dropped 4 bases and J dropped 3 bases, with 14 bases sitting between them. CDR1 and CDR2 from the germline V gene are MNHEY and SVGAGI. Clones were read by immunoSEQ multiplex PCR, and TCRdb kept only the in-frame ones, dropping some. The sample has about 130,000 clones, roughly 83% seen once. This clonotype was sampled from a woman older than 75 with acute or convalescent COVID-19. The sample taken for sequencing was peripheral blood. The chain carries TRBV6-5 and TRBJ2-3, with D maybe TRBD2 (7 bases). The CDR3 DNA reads TGTGCCAGCAGTTTGGGGGGGCGTTGGACAGATACGCAGTATTTT. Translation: CASSLGGRWTDTQYF.